The 23 T cell receptor beta chains given below trace back to one sample, sequenced in a study of shared clonotypes between healthy human individuals. Some clones are missing from TCRdb's copy, which holds only in-frame ones; the method was immunoSEQ multiplex PCR. The sample consists of some 1.5 million clones, roughly 96% of them appearing once. The sequenced material came from naive CD4+ T cells sorted from blood. This sample's subset: CD45RA+ positively selected. Every receptor here comes from a man under 40 in good health.

The J gene is TRBJ2-5, the V gene TRBV10-3; 7 bases are shared with TRBD2. Germline loops: CDR1 ENHRY, CDR2 SYGVKD. V trimming: 10 bases; J trimming: 2 bases; junction bases outside the gene matches: 4. The CDR3 consists of 12 residues. The CDR3: CANSGNQETQYF. The CDR3, as DNA: TGTGCCAACAGCGGGAATCAAGAGACCCAGTACTTC.

This rearrangement joins TRBV7-2 to TRBJ2-2; possible D gene TRBD1, 5 bases. This CDR3 is built from 15 residues. Trimming took 7 bases from V and 0 from J, leaving 12 bases between them. In germline, CDR1 is SGHTA, CDR2 FQGNSA. CDR3 nucleotide sequence: TGTGCCAGCACCCTACAGACAGCGAACACCGGGGAGCTGTTTTTT. Translation gives CASTLQTANTGELFF.

The rearrangement links TRBV11-3 to TRBJ2-2; the D gene could be TRBD1 or TRBD2 (5 bases each). The CDR3 extends over 16 amino acids. Trimming pared 5 bases from V and 2 bases from J, leaving 15 bases between. Germline V lookup: CDR1 SGHNT, CDR2 YENEEA. CDR3: CASSPGGRINTGELFF. CDR3 in DNA: TGTGCCAGCAGCCCTGGGGGTAGAATAAACACCGGGGAGCTGTTTTTT.

This rearrangement joins TRBV29-1 to TRBJ2-1, with D hard to call. The germline gives CDR1 SQVTM, CDR2 ANQGSEA. Trimming removed 6 bases from V and 4 bases from J, with 4 bases in between. The CDR3 sequence is 10 residues long. The CDR3 here is CSVEYNEQFF. DNA for the CDR3: TGCAGCGTCGAGTACAATGAGCAGTTCTTC.

In its sample, this clone was seen once. The chain recombines TRBV30 with TRBJ2-7; 7 positions agree with TRBD1. Germline trimming cut 1 base from V and 4 bases from J; bases unmatched to any gene: 13. The V gene's germline CDR1 is GTSNPN and CDR2 SVGIG (reference sequence). This CDR3 contains 16 residues. CDR3 in DNA: TGTGCCTGGAGTGAGGTCCAAGGACAGGTCTTGTACGAGCAGTACTTC. This sequence encodes CAWSEVQGQVLYEQYF. Looking up the rest from reference TRBV30 and TRBJ2-7 gives the full variable domain: SQTIHQWPATLVQPVGSPLSLECTVEGTSNPNLYWYRQAAGRGLQLLFYSVGIGQISSEVPQNLSASRPQDRQFILSSKKLLLSDSGFYLCAWSEVQGQVLYEQYFGPGTRLTVT.

This rearrangement joins TRBV7-2 to TRBJ2-7; 9 positions agree with TRBD2. This CDR3 comprises 15 residues. The V and J ends lost 5 bases and 3 bases, in that order; junction bases with no gene match: 8. Germline V gives CDR1 SGHTA, CDR2 FQGNSA. CDR3 amino acids: CASSPGLAFNYEQYF. CDR3 DNA: TGTGCCAGCAGCCCCGGACTAGCGTTTAACTACGAGCAGTACTTC.

With regard to this clone: Other DNA sequences of this sample code for an identical CDR3. The CDR3 nucleotides are TGTGCCAGCTCACCACCTGGACTAGCGGGAGGCAATGAGCAGTTCTTC. It yields the protein CASSPPGLAGGNEQFF. The chain is built from TRBV18 and TRBJ2-1; 14 nucleotides match TRBD2. V dropped 0 bases and J dropped 6; count of bases not matched to a gene: 1. The germline V gene has CDR1 KGHSH and CDR2 LQKENI. This CDR3 comprises 16 residues. Supplemented by reference TRBV18 and TRBJ2-1, the full variable domain reads NAGVMQNPRHLVRRRGQEARLRCSPMKGHSHVYWYRQLPEEGLKFMVYLQKENIIDESGMPKERFSAEFPKEGPSILRIQQVVRGDSAAYFCASSPPGLAGGNEQFFGPGTRLTVL.

The V call is TRBV28, the J call TRBJ2-7; 7 bases align to TRBD2. With 7 bases clipped from V and 3 bases from J, the junction kept 3 bases outside the gene matches. This CDR3 region has 12 residues. The germline CDR1 and CDR2 sequences are MDHEN and SYDVKM. The CDR3 is CASTSGNYEQYF. In DNA form, the CDR3 reads TGTGCCAGCACTAGCGGCAACTACGAGCAGTACTTC.

The rearrangement joins TRBV5-4 to TRBJ2-3, with 13 bases lining up with TRBD2. This CDR3 is 16 amino acids long. From germline, CDR1 is SGHNT and CDR2 YYREEE (reference sequence). J gave up 4 bases and V 4 bases, and 6 bases lay outside the gene matches. The CDR3: CASSGRTSGSADTQYF. The CDR3 DNA sequence: TGTGCCAGCAGCGGGCGGACTAGCGGGAGTGCAGATACGCAGTATTTT.

The genes are TRBV9 and TRBJ2-1; 11 bases align to TRBD2. V dropped 4 bases and J dropped 8; count of bases not matched to a gene: 11. Germline V CDR1 and CDR2: SGDLS, YYNGEE. This CDR3 contains 16 residues. CDR3 sequence reads: CASSPGTSGYTYEQFF. Written as DNA, the CDR3 is TGTGCCAGCAGCCCCGGGACTAGCGGCTATACGTATGAGCAGTTCTTC.

The genes are TRBV5-1 and TRBJ2-3, with 14 nucleotides matching TRBD2. CDR1 SGHRS and CDR2 YFSETQ come from the germline V gene. V dropped 3 bases and J dropped 0; count of bases not matched to a gene: 9. This CDR3 has 19 amino acids. This CDR3 reads CASSSGLAGGHPSTDTQYF. The CDR3 DNA sequence: TGCGCCAGCAGCTCAGGACTAGCGGGAGGCCATCCTAGCACAGATACGCAGTATTTT.

J is TRBJ1-1 and V is TRBV19; 9 bases are a match to TRBD1. With 6 bases clipped from V and 3 bases from J, the junction kept 2 bases outside the gene matches. The CDR3 has 13 residues. CDR1 LNHDA and CDR2 SQIVND come from the germline V gene (reference sequence). The CDR3 nucleotides are TGTGCCAGTAGAACAGGGGGCTACACTGAAGCTTTCTTT. Protein product: CASRTGGYTEAFF.

This chain links TRBV4-3 with TRBJ2-1; TRBD2 agrees at 12 bases. Unmatched junction bases numbered 4, after V lost 0 bases and J lost 10 bases. From germline, CDR1 is LGHNA and CDR2 YSLEER. This CDR3 has 15 amino acids. The CDR3 nucleotides are TGCGCCAGCAGCCAAGAACCTAGCGGGAGGGCGGAGCAGTTCTTC. Amino acids: CASSQEPSGRAEQFF.

This clone was seen once. This chain connects TRBV7-9 to TRBJ1-4; 10 bases fit TRBD1. V dropped 0 bases and J dropped 5; count of bases not matched to a gene: 3. The CDR3 runs 16 residues. Germline lookup yields CDR1 SEHNR and CDR2 FQNEAQ (reference sequence). Here the CDR3 DNA reads TGTGCCAGCAGCTTAGCCATGGGACAGGGGAATGAAAAACTGTTTTTT. Protein sequence: CASSLAMGQGNEKLFF.

The V and J genes are TRBV11-3 and TRBJ2-1; D remains unclear. The CDR3 has 12 residues. V was trimmed by 0 bases and J by 9 bases, leaving 6 bases between them. Germline values: CDR1 SGHNT, CDR2 YENEEA. As DNA, the CDR3 is TGTGCCAGCAGCTTAGATTCGGGTGAGCAGTTCTTC. Its protein is CASSLDSGEQFF.

The chain uses TRBV5-1 and TRBJ2-7, with 10 bases identical to TRBD2. Germline V gene lookup returns CDR1 SGHRS and CDR2 YFSETQ. This CDR3 spans 18 amino acids. V was clipped by 2 bases and J by 4 bases; unmatched bases: 15. The CDR3 DNA reads as TGCGCCAGCAGCTTTTCGACTAGCGGGTCCGGTTTCATTTACGAGCAGTACTTC. As protein: CASSFSTSGSGFIYEQYF.

The gene calls are TRBV9 and TRBJ2-1, with 12 bases fitting TRBD2. The junction had 3 bases not matched to a gene; V was cut back by 1 base and J by 7 bases. The CDR3 is made up of 15 amino acids. From germline, CDR1 is SGDLS and CDR2 YYNGEE. CDR3 loop: CASSVIGLAGNEQFF. The CDR3 nucleotides are TGTGCCAGCAGCGTAATAGGACTAGCGGGAAATGAGCAGTTCTTC.

The chain recombines TRBV10-3 with TRBJ1-2; maybe TRBD1 (5 bases). Germline V gives CDR1 ENHRY, CDR2 SYGVKD. The CDR3 is 15 residues long. V was shortened by 3 bases and J by 1 base, with 12 bases between the two germline ends. The chain's CDR3 is CAISDTGSVNYGYTF. In DNA, the CDR3 is TGTGCCATCAGTGACACAGGCAGCGTTAACTATGGCTACACCTTC.

The V gene is TRBV2, the J gene TRBJ2-1, with 12 bases that match TRBD2. In germline, CDR1 is SNHLY, CDR2 FYNNEI. The trim removed 8 bases at V and 5 bases at J, leaving 10 bases unmatched. The CDR3 is 16 amino acids. CDR3 nucleotides: TGTGCCAGCGGGACTAGACTAGCGGGGGACAACAATGAGCAGTTCTTC. Its translation is CASGTRLAGDNNEQFF.

This clone has a single count. The J gene is TRBJ1-2, the V gene TRBV5-5; 11 positions match TRBD1. The germline gives CDR1 SGHKS, CDR2 YYEKEE (reference sequence). The CDR3 contains 15 residues. Trimming cost V 4 bases and J 8 bases; bases outside gene matches: 10. CDR3: CASSRTGGEVQGYTF. The CDR3 DNA is TGTGCCAGCAGCAGGACAGGGGGCGAAGTCCAAGGCTACACCTTC.

The V gene is TRBV5-8, the J gene TRBJ1-2; D remains unclear. The ends were cut back, 0 bases at V and 3 bases at J, with 9 bases in the middle. This CDR3 has 14 residues. Germline values: CDR1 SGHTS, CDR2 YDEGEE. The CDR3 DNA reads TGTGCCAGCAGCTTGGATCAAGCACACTATGGCTACACCTTC. Encoded protein: CASSLDQAHYGYTF. The full variable domain, in which reference TRBV5-8 and TRBJ1-2 provide the parts outside the CDR3, is EAGVTQSPTHLIKTRGQQATLRCSPISGHTSVYWYQQALGLGLQFLLWYDEGEERNRGNFPPRFSGRQFPNYSSELNVNALELEDSALYLCASSLDQAHYGYTFGSGTRLTVV.

This chain joins TRBV7-9 and TRBJ1-4; no reliable D call. CDR1 SEHNR and CDR2 FQNEAQ come from the germline V gene (reference sequence). Trimming took 1 base from V and 5 from J, leaving 11 bases between them. The CDR3 has 15 amino acids. This CDR3 reads CASSLEGRENEKLFF. Written as DNA, the CDR3 is TGTGCCAGCAGCTTAGAAGGGAGGGAGAATGAAAAACTGTTTTTT.

The chain combines TRBV5-6 with TRBJ2-2, with TRBD2 matching 9 bases. CDR3 length: 17 residues. CDR1 and CDR2 from the germline V gene are SGHDT and YYEEEE. J lost 1 base, V lost 3 bases, and 7 bases had no gene match. DNA for the CDR3: TGTGCCAGCAGCTCCCTAAAGACTAGCGGGAACACCGGGGAGCTGTTTTTT. This sequence encodes CASSSLKTSGNTGELFF.